Presented here are 15 T cell receptor beta chains from one specimen sequenced in a study of blood T cells in healthy people across ages. Combining a sample-barcoded 5' primer with a J-beta primer mix, a second PCR ran for 7 to 11 cycles. One entry per CDR3 protein, called by TCRdb with MiXCR from the 5' RACE reads. The sample lists approximately 790,000 distinct CDR3 sequences, about 59% occurring once. Sequencing was carried out using blood. These receptors originate from a man aged 25 to 45 in good health.

The V call is TRBV6-5, the J call TRBJ2-7; 11 bases are shared with TRBD2. V lost 6 bases, J lost 2 bases, and 6 bases stayed unmatched. Germline loops: CDR1 MNHEY, CDR2 SVGAGI. The CDR3 totals 15 residues. The DNA for the CDR3 is TGTGCCAGCAGGGATAGCGGGGGGGCACCCTACGAGCAGTACTTC. This gives the protein CASRDSGGAPYEQYF.

Turning to this clonotype: One end of the junction fails to match germline, which may point to a read error. The rearrangement links TRBV12-3 or TRBV12-4 to TRBJ1-2, with TRBD1 matching over 8 bases. CDR3 size: 14 residues. CDR3 DNA: TGTGCCAGCAGGGCGGACAGGGTGCATTATGGCTACATCTTC. This codes for CASRADRVHYGYIF.

The chain uses TRBV5-1 and TRBJ2-5; tentatively, D is TRBD2 (5 bases). The CDR3 covers 16 residues. The V and J ends lost 3 bases and 4 bases respectively, with 19 bases between them. Per the germline V gene, CDR1 is SGHRS and CDR2 is YFSETQ. CDR3 nucleotides: TGCGCCAGCAGCTCGAATACCCGGACCCGGGGAGAGACCCAGTACTTC. Amino acid sequence: CASSSNTRTRGETQYF.

The CDR3 region has the DNA TGTGCCAGCAGACCTACAGTGATGGGGGAGACCCAGTACTTC. Protein product: CASRPTVMGETQYF. V gene TRBV6-2 or TRBV6-3 combines with J gene TRBJ2-7; no clear D gene. The J call may be incorrect, as the DNA end agrees better with TRBJ2-5. The V gene's germline CDR1 is MNHEY and CDR2 SVGEGT. The CDR3 has 14 amino acids.

The rearrangement links TRBV25-1 to TRBJ1-2, with D possibly being TRBD1 (5 bases). CDR1 is MGHDK, CDR2 SYGVNS, per germline. This CDR3 spans 13 amino acids. V was clipped by 1 base and J by 6 bases, with 9 bases between them. CDR3 amino acids: CASSEFMGDGYTF. CDR3 bases: TGTGCCAGCAGTGAATTTATGGGGGATGGCTACACCTTC.

V and J are TRBV5-5 and TRBJ2-7; D unresolved. CDR1 is SGHKS and CDR2 is YYEKEE in the germline V gene (reference sequence). Deletions cut 0 bases from V and 3 bases from J, with 10 bases between. This CDR3 comprises 14 residues. DNA for the CDR3: TGTGCCAGCAGCTTGGATGGGCCCAACTACGAGCAGTACTTC. This translates into CASSLDGPNYEQYF.

The sample holds a few counts of this clonotype. V and J are TRBV28 and TRBJ1-5; TRBD1 might be the D (5 bases). Trimming took off 3 bases at V and 2 bases at J, with 14 bases between the two ends. The germline V gene encodes CDR1 MDHEN and CDR2 SYDVKM. The CDR3 loop spans 16 amino acids. The CDR3 DNA is TGTGCCAGCAGTTTGGGGGAGGACTGGCGCAATCAGCCCCAGCATTTT. It codes for CASSLGEDWRNQPQHF.

V gene TRBV11-1 combines with J gene TRBJ2-5, with D unclear. The CDR3 loop spans 15 amino acids. V was pared by 2 bases and J by 2 bases, with 12 bases between. Germline assignment: CDR1 SGHAT and CDR2 FQDESV (reference sequence). CDR3 region: CASSLNRWDQETQYF. The CDR3 DNA follows: TGTGCCAGCAGCTTAAACCGCTGGGATCAAGAGACCCAGTACTTC.

The chain employs TRBV6-1 and TRBJ2-5, with 12 nucleotides matching TRBD2. Germline V gives CDR1 MNHNS, CDR2 SASEGT. CDR3 length equals 12 residues. J lost 9 bases, V lost 8 bases, and 4 bases had no gene match. CDR3 loop: CASLAGGGAQYF. The CDR3 DNA is TGTGCCAGCCTAGCGGGGGGGGGGGCCCAGTACTTC.

The J gene is TRBJ2-4, the V gene TRBV2; tentatively, D is TRBD1 or TRBD2 (5 bases each). V was shortened by 3 bases and J by 6 bases, with 21 bases between the two germline ends. Germline CDR1 is SNHLY and CDR2 is FYNNEI. This CDR3 has 17 amino acids. CDR3 amino acids: CASSDVGEGWSGNIQYF. DNA of the CDR3: TGTGCCAGCAGTGATGTGGGGGAAGGGTGGAGTGGAAACATTCAGTACTTC.

The chain links TRBV6-2 or TRBV6-3 to TRBJ2-1; TRBD2 matches 13 bases. Germline CDR1 and CDR2: MNHEY and SVGEGT. This CDR3 is 17 amino acids long. Trimming at V came to 5 bases and at J to 1 base, leaving 5 bases not matched to a gene. The CDR3 DNA is TGTGCCAGCAGTACCCGGACTAGCGGGGGATCCTACAATGAGCAGTTCTTC. Its translation: CASSTRTSGGSYNEQFF.

The rearrangement links TRBV5-1 to TRBJ2-3; tentative D call: TRBD2 (5 bases). The CDR3 is made up of 15 amino acids. Germline values: CDR1 SGHRS, CDR2 YFSETQ. The V end lost 4 bases, the J end lost 6 bases, and 18 bases lay between the germline ends. The CDR3 DNA reads TGCGCCAGCAGCCCGGGATTTAAAAGGGTCGATACGCAGTATTTT. It specifies CASSPGFKRVDTQYF.

This chain joins TRBV30 and TRBJ2-7; 9 nucleotides match TRBD1. The CDR3 is made up of 16 amino acids. V lost 0 bases, J lost 0 bases, and 6 bases stayed unmatched. Germline V gene lookup returns CDR1 GTSNPN and CDR2 SVGIG (reference sequence). The CDR3 loop reads CAWSVPGQGSSYEQYF. CDR3 nucleotides: TGTGCCTGGAGTGTTCCCGGACAGGGGAGCTCCTACGAGCAGTACTTC.

V is TRBV20-1 and J is TRBJ2-1; 10 bases map to TRBD2. V dropped 6 bases and J dropped 7; count of bases not matched to a gene: 9. Germline V gene lookup returns CDR1 DFQATT and CDR2 SNEGSKA (reference sequence). The CDR3 spans 14 residues. Written as DNA, the CDR3 is TGCAGTGCAGAAAGCGGGGGGGCCAGTAATGAGCAGTTCTTC. The encoded protein is CSAESGGASNEQFF.

The chain combines TRBV9 with TRBJ2-1, with TRBD2 identical over 7 bases. CDR1 is SGDLS and CDR2 is YYNGEE in the germline V gene. The CDR3 consists of 14 residues. The V segment lost 0 bases and the J segment 8 bases; nucleotides outside the gene matches: 5. The CDR3 DNA reads as TGTGCCAGCAGCGTAGACGGGGGGTTCGATGAGCAGTTCTTC. Translation gives CASSVDGGFDEQFF.